The sequence of this T cell receptor (beta chain) was determined in a study of blood T cell repertoires in COVID-19. Profiling relied on immunoSEQ multiplex PCR, and the TCRdb table lists in-frame clones only, not all of them. The sample contains approximately 350,000 clones, over 75% of which appear only once. Ages ranged from roughly 18 to 100 years, with residence in around 24 US areas. Cohort allocation depended upon clinical history that participants reported. Cohort 3 donors were reported recovered after two negative PCRs, clearance, or symptom resolution. From germline, CDR1 is SEHNR and CDR2 FQNEAQ (reference sequence). The CDR3 has 15 amino acids. V dropped 2 bases and J dropped 5; count of bases not matched to a gene: 9.

The V and J genes are TRBV7-9 and TRBJ2-7, with TRBD1 identical over 7 bases. Sequenced material: PBMCs or T cells enriched from blood (not recorded which). The receptor comes from a man younger than 35 who had recovered from COVID-19. The CDR3 nucleotides are TGTGCCAGCAGCTTATCCTCAGGGGGTAGCAACGAGCAGTACTTC. Residues: CASSLSSGGSNEQYF. Based on the CDR3 plus reference TRBV7-9 and TRBJ2-7, the full variable domain is DTGVSQNPRHKITKRGQNVTFRCDPISEHNRLYWYRQTLGQGPEFLTYFQNEAQLEKSRLLSDRFSAERPKGSFSTLEIQRTEQGDSAMYLCASSLSSGGSNEQYFGPGTRLTVT.